The TCR beta chain described here comes from a study of blood T cells in healthy people across ages. Findings and limits, study-wide: Across the age range, TCR beta diversity per million T cells fell in a roughly linear way.

A second PCR, run for roughly 7 to 11 cycles, used a sample-barcoded 5' primer plus a J-beta primer mix. Tagging of each cDNA molecule was performed by a template-switch adaptor with 12 random nucleotides. Sequencing yielded, for each sample, at least 3 million paired-end reads carrying CDR3. MiXCR, run by TCRdb on the 5' RACE reads, gives a single entry per CDR3 protein. Found here are fewer than 900,000 distinct CDR3 sequences, 40% to 45% of them singletons; the top ten hold 20%. V dropped 6 bases and J dropped 6; count of bases not matched to a gene: 5. This CDR3 spans 13 amino acids. Per the germline V gene, CDR1 is SQVTM and CDR2 is ANQGSEA. Only a few counts were recorded for this clonotype. Its antigen is as yet unknown.

The TCR was taken from a woman aged 55 to 70 in good health. The sample was blood. The chain links TRBV29-1 to TRBJ1-6, with TRBD1 matching over 7 bases. Written as DNA, the CDR3 is TGCAGCGTGGCGCAGGGGGGTAATTCACCCCTCCACTTT. Translation: CSVAQGGNSPLHF.